These 2 T cell receptor beta chains were all obtained from the same sample, sequenced in a study of blood T cell repertoires in COVID-19 (dated by TCRdb to 2020 to 2022). The library came from the immunoSEQ multiplex PCR assay. In TCRdb, the immuneACCESS table is reduced to in-frame sequences with V and J assigned. These tables do not hold every clone; where another copy was compared, an unresolved V gene accounts for under half, and the others remain unexplained. The sample profile shows some 160,000 clones; around 87% of them were found once. The ten largest clonotypes hold just over 3% of the sample. The sequenced material came from peripheral blood. The receptors were gathered from a woman aged 55-75 years with active COVID-19.

The genes are TRBV21-1 and TRBJ1-1. TRBV21-1 is a documented pseudogene. CDR3 length: 15 residues. CDR3 protein: CASSNIPGENTEAFF. DNA for the CDR3: TGTGCCAGCAGCAACATCCCGGGGGAGAACACTGAAGCTTTCTTT.

The genes are TRBV10-2 and TRBJ1-2; D is perhaps TRBD1 (5 bases). V gave up 0 bases and J gave up 7 bases, with 12 bases separating them. CDR3 length: 14 amino acids. The germline CDR1 and CDR2 sequences are WSHSY and SAAADI. The CDR3 region is CASSESRKGPGYTF. CDR3 nucleotide sequence: TGCGCCAGCAGTGAGTCGAGGAAGGGGCCTGGCTACACCTTC.